The subject of this entry is one TCR beta chain. The CDR3 contains 16 residues. V was clipped by 0 bases and J by 2 bases; unmatched bases: 5. CDR1 is SGHKS and CDR2 is YYEKEE in the germline V gene (reference sequence). The sample is drawn from a study of OX40 agonist ivuxolimab in advanced cancers. Profiled with immunoSEQ multiplex PCR; TCRdb holds only in-frame clones, not every one. Here the sample spans roughly 60,000 clones, about 88% being singletons. The clonotype comes from an adult with an advanced solid tumor such as melanoma, head and neck, liver or kidney cancer. The sequencing here drew on CD4+ or CD8+ T cells sorted from blood, taken in a trial of the OX40 agonist ivuxolimab. The rearrangement links TRBV5-5 to TRBJ2-3, with 8 bases lining up with TRBD2. For the CDR3, the DNA is TGTGCCAGCAGCTTGGCGGTAGCGGGGCCCACAGATACGCAGTATTTT. Translating gives CASSLAVAGPTDTQYF. The whole variable domain, filled in from reference TRBV5-5 and TRBJ2-3, reads DAGVTQSPTHLIKTRGQQVTLRCSPISGHKSVSWYQQVLGQGPQFIFQYYEKEERGRGNFPDRFSARQFPNYSSELNVNALLLGDSALYLCASSLAVAGPTDTQYFGPGTRLTVL.